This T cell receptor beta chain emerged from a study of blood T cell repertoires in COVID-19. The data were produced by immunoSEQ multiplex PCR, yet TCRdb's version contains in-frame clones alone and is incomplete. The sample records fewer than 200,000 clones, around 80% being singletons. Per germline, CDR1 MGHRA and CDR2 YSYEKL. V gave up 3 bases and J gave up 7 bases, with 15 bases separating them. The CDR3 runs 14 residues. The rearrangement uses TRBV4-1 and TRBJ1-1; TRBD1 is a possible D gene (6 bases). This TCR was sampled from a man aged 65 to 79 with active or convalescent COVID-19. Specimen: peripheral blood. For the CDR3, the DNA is TGCGCCAGCAGCCAGAGCCAGGGGCAGGATGAAGCTTTCTTT. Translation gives CASSQSQGQDEAFF.